The rows below give T cell receptor beta chains drawn from one sample of a study of OX40 agonist ivuxolimab in advanced cancers. Sequencing used immunoSEQ multiplex PCR; TCRdb keeps in-frame clones, though not all of them. The sample carries under 65,000 clones, 70% to 90% recorded once. This sample comprised CD4+ or CD8+ T cells sorted from blood, obtained in a trial of the OX40 agonist ivuxolimab. The receptor set was obtained from an adult with an advanced solid tumor such as melanoma, head and neck, liver or kidney cancer. Both conserved end residues are part of each CDR3. Fields, in order: V gene, clone size, D gene, J gene, CDR3 DNA, CDR3 protein. D genes are given only for firm matches. Not every row has a clone size; where given, it reads once, few, many or a size class.

V: TRBV13
size: -
D: -
J: TRBJ1-2
DNA: TGTGCCAGCAGCCTTACAGCAATCTATGGCTACACCTTC
CDR3: CASSLTAIYGYTF

V: TRBV7-2
size: once
D: TRBD2
J: TRBJ2-3
DNA: TGTGCCAGCAGCATCCTTAGCGGGGCACGCACAGATACGCAGTATTTT
CDR3: CASSILSGARTDTQYF

V: TRBV7-9
size: -
D: TRBD1
J: TRBJ2-7
DNA: TGTGCCAGCAGCCTAGGGCAGGGGGACTACGAGCAGTACTTC
CDR3: CASSLGQGDYEQYF

V: TRBV11-2
size: -
D: TRBD2
J: TRBJ2-1
DNA: TGTGCCAGCAGCCCCCCCTGGGCGGGGGCCTACAATGAGCAGTTCTTC
CDR3: CASSPPWAGAYNEQFF

V: TRBV2
size: -
D: -
J: TRBJ1-5
DNA: TGTGCCAGCAAACTGGAGGACAGTAGCAATCAGCCCCAGCATTTT
CDR3: CASKLEDSSNQPQHF

V: TRBV5-6
size: -
D: TRBD1
J: TRBJ1-3
DNA: TGTGCCAGCAGCTCGGACAGGGCCTACTTCTCTGGAAACACCATATATTTT
CDR3: CASSSDRAYFSGNTIYF

V: TRBV19
size: -
D: -
J: TRBJ1-1
DNA: TGTGCCAGTACTGGCACCTACACTGAAGCTTTCTTT
CDR3: CASTGTYTEAFF

V: TRBV7-9
size: -
D: -
J: TRBJ2-3
DNA: TGTGCCAGCAGCTTAGTAGAAAATACGCAGTATTTT
CDR3: CASSLVENTQYF

V: TRBV18
size: -
D: -
J: TRBJ1-3
DNA: TGTGCCAGCTCACCCTTTGACAGGTTGGACACCATATATTTT
CDR3: CASSPFDRLDTIYF

V: TRBV7-9
size: -
D: -
J: TRBJ2-5
DNA: TGTGCCAGCAGCTATGGGGGGGCCGATGAGAAGACCCAGTACTTC
CDR3: CASSYGGADEKTQYF

V: TRBV7-9
size: -
D: -
J: TRBJ1-1
DNA: TGTGCCAGCAGCTCCCCCCGGGGGCAAATGAACACTGAAGCTTTCTTT
CDR3: CASSSPRGQMNTEAFF

V: TRBV5-6
size: -
D: -
J: TRBJ2-7
DNA: TGTGCCAGCAGCTTGAGGGGATTCCCCGACTACGAGCAGTACTTC
CDR3: CASSLRGFPDYEQYF

V: TRBV11-2
size: -
D: -
J: TRBJ1-1
DNA: TGTGCCAGCCTCCTAACCTGGGGGGGAAACACTGAAGCTTTCTTT
CDR3: CASLLTWGGNTEAFF

V: TRBV30
size: -
D: -
J: TRBJ1-5
DNA: TGTGCCTGGAGCACCCCACAGTCGCCCCAGCATTTT
CDR3: CAWSTPQSPQHF

V: TRBV14
size: -
D: TRBD1
J: TRBJ1-4
DNA: TGTGCCAGCAGCGAAATTCGACAGGGGTCAAGCGAAAAACTGTTTTTT
CDR3: CASSEIRQGSSEKLFF

V: TRBV7-2
size: -
D: -
J: TRBJ2-7
DNA: TGTGCCAGCAGTATTCCCGGGACGATCTCCTACGAGCAGTACTTC
CDR3: CASSIPGTISYEQYF

V: TRBV19
size: -
D: -
J: TRBJ2-6
DNA: TGTGCCAGTACCCAATTCGGATTGTCTGGGGCCAACGTCCTGACTTTC
CDR3: CASTQFGLSGANVLTF

V: TRBV5-6
size: -
D: TRBD1
J: TRBJ1-4
DNA: TGTGCCAGCAGCTTTGGACAGGGTGGTGAAAAACTGTTTTTT
CDR3: CASSFGQGGEKLFF

V: TRBV5-4
size: -
D: TRBD2
J: TRBJ2-7
DNA: TGTGCCAGCAGCCCGGGACTAGCGGGGTCCAGGAGCTCCTACGAGCAGTACTTC
CDR3: CASSPGLAGSRSSYEQYF

V: TRBV7-2
size: -
D: -
J: TRBJ1-6
DNA: TGTGCCAGCAGCTTAAACGTCGGGGCCGTGTCACCCCTCCACTTT
CDR3: CASSLNVGAVSPLHF

V: TRBV11-2
size: -
D: -
J: TRBJ2-1
DNA: TGTGCCAGCAGCCCGCGGGACTCCCCTTCGGGGGAGCAGTTCTTC
CDR3: CASSPRDSPSGEQFF

V: TRBV7-9
size: -
D: -
J: TRBJ2-3
DNA: TGTGCCACCCCGATCCCTATTAATACAGATACGCAGTATTTT
CDR3: CATPIPINTDTQYF

V: TRBV6-1
size: once
D: TRBD1
J: TRBJ2-5
DNA: TGTGCCAGCAGCGACCTGGACAGGGGAGAGACCCAGTACTTC
CDR3: CASSDLDRGETQYF

V: TRBV5-1
size: -
D: -
J: TRBJ2-5
DNA: TGCGCCAGCAGCTCCCGGACACCCACGGAGACCCAGTACTTC
CDR3: CASSSRTPTETQYF

V: TRBV15
size: -
D: -
J: TRBJ2-5
DNA: TGTGCCACCAGCAGAGTTCCAGGAGAGACCCAGTACTTC
CDR3: CATSRVPGETQYF

V: TRBV6-1
size: -
D: -
J: TRBJ1-5
DNA: TGTGCCAGCAGTGAAGGCCAGGAAATTTATCAGCCCCAGCATTTT
CDR3: CASSEGQEIYQPQHF

V: TRBV29-1
size: -
D: -
J: TRBJ2-5
DNA: TGCAGCGTTGAAGCAGGGCGACAAGAGACCCAGTACTTC
CDR3: CSVEAGRQETQYF

V: TRBV5-1
size: -
D: TRBD1
J: TRBJ1-4
DNA: TGCGCCAGCAGCTTGACAGGGGCCCCAACTAATGAAAAACTGTTTTTT
CDR3: CASSLTGAPTNEKLFF

V: TRBV6-5
size: -
D: TRBD1
J: TRBJ1-2
DNA: TGTGCCAGCAGGGAACATACAGGGGTAGCTGGCTACACCTTC
CDR3: CASREHTGVAGYTF

V: TRBV9
size: once
D: TRBD1
J: TRBJ2-2
DNA: TGTGCCAGCAGCGCGGACAGGGAATGGACCGGGGAGCTGTTTTTT
CDR3: CASSADREWTGELFF

V: TRBV6-5
size: few
D: TRBD1
J: TRBJ1-6
DNA: TGTGCCAGCAGCCGTGAGGGGGCAGGGTCACCCCTCCACTTT
CDR3: CASSREGAGSPLHF

V: TRBV10-3
size: few
D: TRBD1
J: TRBJ1-3
DNA: TGTGCCATCAGTGAGATCGGGACAGGGGGAGACACCATATATTTT
CDR3: CAISEIGTGGDTIYF

V: TRBV6-4
size: -
D: TRBD1
J: TRBJ2-2
DNA: TGTGCCAGCAGTGCCCTGACAGGGGGCGCCGCCGGGGAGCTGTTTTTT
CDR3: CASSALTGGAAGELFF

V: TRBV5-6
size: few
D: -
J: TRBJ2-7
DNA: TGTGCCAGCAGCCAACCGTCCTACGAGCAGTACTTC
CDR3: CASSQPSYEQYF

V: TRBV20-1
size: once
D: -
J: TRBJ2-7
DNA: TGCAGTGCTAGCCAGGGGTACGAGCAGTACTTC
CDR3: CSASQGYEQYF

V: TRBV5-6
size: once
D: -
J: TRBJ1-1
DNA: TGTGCCAGCAGCTTCTACAGAAGGCTGAACACTGAAGCTTTCTTT
CDR3: CASSFYRRLNTEAFF